One T cell receptor (beta chain) is described in this entry. The sample comes from a study of blood T cell repertoires in COVID-19. CDR1 and CDR2 (germline): KGHSH, LQKENI. The CDR3 is 13 residues long. Trimming removed 4 bases from V and 1 base from J, with 7 bases in between. TCRdb's table, derived via immunoSEQ multiplex PCR, lists solely in-frame clones and lacks some. There are about 180,000 clones in the sample; around nine tenths occur only once, and 9.5% to 15% lies in the top ten. The V gene is TRBV18, the J gene TRBJ1-1; D gene unclear. Sequencing was done on a sample of peripheral blood. The sequence came from a woman in her seventies with COVID-19, enrolled during active disease. This CDR3 is CASSQHENTEAFF. DNA for the CDR3: TGTGCCAGCTCACAACACGAGAACACTGAAGCTTTCTTT.